This T cell receptor (beta chain) is from a study of blood T cell repertoires in COVID-19. Study-level information: The United States, Italy and Spain supplied acute and convalescent COVID-19 samples. Nucleic acid was either cDNA or gDNA, and it came from T cells, B-cell-depleted T cells, or PBMCs.

Source study methods: Amplifying reference gene primers gave estimates of nucleated cell counts. Here immunoSEQ multiplex PCR was the method, and the copy in TCRdb shows in-frame clones only, minus some. That table gives V, J and clone size, and the DNA gave D and trimming. The sample consists of around 160,000 clones, roughly 90% of them appearing once. The sequence was obtained from a human donor in a cohort sampled during active COVID-19. Sequenced material: peripheral blood.

The CDR3 loop is CASSQALADEQYF. Written as DNA, the CDR3 is TGTGCCAGCAGCCAAGCTCTAGCCGACGAGCAGTACTTC. The chain couples TRBV14 to TRBJ2-7; perhaps TRBD2 as D (5 bases). CDR1 and CDR2 from the germline V gene are SGHDN and FVKESK. Deletions cut 1 base from V and 5 bases from J, with 9 bases between. This CDR3 spans 13 amino acids.